Listed below are T cell receptor beta chains from one sample, sequenced in a study of T cell repertoires in aging, cancer and after chemotherapy. TCRdb re-derived calls from the multiplex PCR reads in MiXCR, one entry per CDR3 protein. The table lists thousands of distinct CDR3 sequences, less than 40% of them singletons. The sequencing sample was made of blood. These receptors came from a human donor with a blood cancer. CDR3s include the opening cysteine and the closing phenylalanine or tryptophan. The D gene is left open where the match is weak. Size is omitted from some rows. Given values are once, few, many or a class for expanded clones.

V gene	J gene	D gene	clone size	CDR3 protein	CDR3 DNA
TRBV19	TRBJ1-6	TRBD1	NA	CASSERTGAYGNSPLHF	TGTGCCAGTAGTGAAAGGACAGGCGCTTACGGTAATTCACCCCTCCACTTT
TRBV6-5	TRBJ1-3	TRBD1	NA	CASRAGTGFGNTIYF	TGTGCCAGCAGAGCCGGGACAGGGTTTGGAAACACCATATATTTT
TRBV20-1	TRBJ1-1	NA	NA	CSAPQGEAFF	TGCAGTGCGCCACAGGGCGAAGCTTTCTTT
TRBV7-2	TRBJ1-3	TRBD1	medium-sized	CASSFTGGTGNTIYF	TGTGCCAGCAGCTTTACAGGGGGAACCGGGAACACCATATATTTT
TRBV5-4	TRBJ1-1	NA	NA	CASSLSDRTEAFF	TGTGCCAGCAGCTTATCAGACAGAACTGAAGCTTTCTTT
TRBV7-9	TRBJ1-3	NA	NA	CASSRGGAGNTIYF	TGTGCCAGCAGCCGGGGCGGAGCTGGAAACACCATATATTTT
TRBV11-1	TRBJ2-6	NA	medium-sized	CASSFLAVGDGANVLTF	TGTGCCAGCAGCTTTTTGGCAGTCGGCGACGGGGCCAACGTCCTGACTTTC
TRBV12-3/TRBV12-4	TRBJ1-4	NA	NA	CASSPVPSTMANEKLFF	TGTGCCAGCAGCCCCGTGCCCTCTACGATGGCTAATGAAAAACTGTTTTTT
TRBV19	TRBJ1-5	TRBD1	few	CASKTGAGNQPQHF	TGTGCCAGTAAGACAGGGGCAGGCAATCAGCCCCAGCATTTT
TRBV5-6	TRBJ2-7	TRBD1	NA	CASSPGTGYAYEQYF	TGTGCCAGCAGCCCTGGGACAGGGTACGCCTACGAGCAGTACTTC
TRBV5-4	TRBJ2-1	TRBD1	hyperexpanded	CASSLRQGDNEQFF	TGTGCCAGCAGCCTACGACAGGGGGACAATGAGCAGTTCTTC
TRBV6-5	TRBJ2-2	TRBD1	NA	CASSYSWTGGPGELFF	TGTGCCAGCAGTTACTCTTGGACAGGGGGCCCCGGGGAGCTGTTTTTT
TRBV12-3/TRBV12-4	TRBJ2-2	TRBD1	NA	CASNQQGWAGELFF	TGTGCCAGCAACCAACAGGGGTGGGCCGGGGAGCTGTTTTTT
TRBV10-3	TRBJ1-5	TRBD1	medium-sized	CAISAEGATQPQHF	TGTGCCATCAGTGCTGAGGGGGCGACTCAGCCCCAGCATTTT
TRBV6-1	TRBJ1-1	TRBD1	NA	CASSGLPNSDRLTEAFF	TGTGCCAGCAGTGGACTGCCCAACTCGGACAGGCTCACTGAAGCTTTCTTT
TRBV5-6	TRBJ2-7	NA	NA	CASSLGGVNYEQYF	TGTGCCAGCAGCTTAGGGGGGGTCAACTACGAGCAGTACTTC